Listed below are T cell receptor beta chains from one sample, sequenced in a study of T cells in Graves' hyperthyroidism and ophthalmopathy. MiXCR, run by TCRdb on the multiplex PCR reads, gives a single entry per CDR3 protein. The sample has about 290,000 distinct CDR3 sequences, about an eighth seen once. Sequencing used blood. These receptor sequences come from a woman in her 40s with Graves' hyperthyroidism. Each CDR3 is given with its conserved first and last residue. The D gene is left open where the match is weak. The size entry is marked missing in some rows and otherwise reads once, few, many or a size class.

clone_size	v_call	j_call	d_call	cdr3_nt	cdr3_aa
many	TRBV7-9	TRBJ1-1	TRBD1	TGTGCCAGCAGCGCAGTGACAGGGTTGAACACTGAAGCTTTCTTT	CASSAVTGLNTEAFF
.	TRBV9	TRBJ1-3	.	TGTGCCAGCAGCAAGACAGGAACCACCATATATTTT	CASSKTGTTIYF
many	TRBV28	TRBJ2-7	TRBD1	TGTGCCAGCAGTCCAGACACAGGGGACGAGCAGTACTTC	CASSPDTGDEQYF
many	TRBV5-1	TRBJ2-1	TRBD1	TGCGCCAGCGCTGACAGGGGTGTCGGGACCTACAATGAGCAGTTCTTC	CASADRGVGTYNEQFF
many	TRBV7-9	TRBJ2-7	.	TGTGCCAGCAGTTCCAACGAGAATTCCTACGAGCAGTACTTC	CASSSNENSYEQYF
.	TRBV5-1	TRBJ1-3	TRBD1	TGCGCCAGCAGCTTGGAGGGGGCGTCTGGAAACAGCATATATTTT	CASSLEGASGNSIYF
many	TRBV12-3/TRBV12-4	TRBJ2-1	TRBD2	TGTGCCAGCAGGGTAGCGGGAGATGGCTACAATGAGCAGTTCTTC	CASRVAGDGYNEQFF
many	TRBV5-1	TRBJ2-5	.	TGCGCCAGCAGCCAGACAGGCGAGACCCAGTACTTC	CASSQTGETQYF
many	TRBV6-5	TRBJ1-1	TRBD1	TGTGCCAGCAGTTACGGACAGGGCCCTGAAGCTTTCTTT	CASSYGQGPEAFF
.	TRBV9	TRBJ2-3	.	TGTGCCAGCAGCGTAGAAACAAGCACAGATACGCAGTATTTT	CASSVETSTDTQYF
few	TRBV5-1	TRBJ2-5	.	TGCGCCAGCAGCTTGGCAATGGCGGGCAATCAAGAGACCCAGTACTTC	CASSLAMAGNQETQYF
many	TRBV18	TRBJ1-1	.	TGTGCCAGCTCGCCACCCATGGGGGGCACTGAAGCTTTCTTT	CASSPPMGGTEAFF
.	TRBV19	TRBJ1-2	.	TGTGCCACCCAACAGGTTTCCTATGGCTACACCTTC	CATQQVSYGYTF
.	TRBV18	TRBJ1-1	.	TGTGGCAGCTCACTTGTTGGAGGGGCCACTGAAGCTTTCTTT	CGSSLVGGATEAFF
many	TRBV11-3	TRBJ2-7	.	TGTGCCAGCAGCTTAGAGGCGACAGCTACCTACGAGCAGTACTTC	CASSLEATATYEQYF
many	TRBV7-8	TRBJ2-1	TRBD2	TGTGCCAGCAGCGGACTAGCGGGAGTACGTGGTGAGCAGTTCTTC	CASSGLAGVRGEQFF
.	TRBV5-4	TRBJ2-7	.	TGTGCCAGCAGCCAGGGTCAATCCTACGAGCAGTACTTC	CASSQGQSYEQYF
many	TRBV7-2	TRBJ2-7	TRBD2	TGTGCCAGCAGCTTAAGGGGCTCGACTAGCGGGAGCTTCCACGAGCAGTACTTC	CASSLRGSTSGSFHEQYF
many	TRBV29-1	TRBJ2-4	.	TGCAGCGTTGAATCGGAAGCCAAAAACATTCAGTACTTC	CSVESEAKNIQYF
many	TRBV28	TRBJ1-5	.	TGTGCCACTAGAAGGGGGGCGAGCAATCAGCCCCAGCATTTT	CATRRGASNQPQHF
many	TRBV10-3	TRBJ1-5	.	TGTGCCATCAGTGGGGACCGCGATCAGCCCCAGCATTTT	CAISGDRDQPQHF
many	TRBV28	TRBJ2-7	.	TGTGCCAGCAGTTTAAGCGAGCAGTACTTC	CASSLSEQYF
many	TRBV11-1	TRBJ2-3	.	TGTGCCAGCAGCTTAACCGGGGGCGCAGAGACGCAGTATTTT	CASSLTGGAETQYF
many	TRBV11-2	TRBJ2-1	TRBD1	TGTGCCAGCAGCTTCCAGGGGGCATACAATGAGCAGTTCTTC	CASSFQGAYNEQFF
once	TRBV7-2	TRBJ1-2	TRBD1	TGTGCCAGCAGCTCGGACAGGGGGCCCTATGGCTACACCTTC	CASSSDRGPYGYTF
.	TRBV20-1	TRBJ1-2	.	TGCAGTGCTAGAGCCCCCTCGGAAACTAACTATGGCTACACCTTC	CSARAPSETNYGYTF
many	TRBV6-5	TRBJ2-5	TRBD2	TGTGCCAGCAGTTACGGTAATAGCGGGAGTTGGGAGACCCAGTACTTC	CASSYGNSGSWETQYF
few	TRBV2	TRBJ1-1	.	TGTGCCAGCAGCACAGGTCGCGGTCAGAACACTGAAGCTTTCTTT	CASSTGRGQNTEAFF
few	TRBV4-1	TRBJ1-3	.	TGCGCCAGCAGCCGCCTACATCGACAGGGAAACACCATATATTTT	CASSRLHRQGNTIYF
many	TRBV20-1	TRBJ2-1	.	TGCAGTGCCCTCCCCCTTGGAGGTCAAGACAATGAGCAGTTCTTC	CSALPLGGQDNEQFF
.	TRBV28	TRBJ1-1	.	TGTGCCAGCAGTTTAGGGGTCCCCATGGATCCGAACACTGAAGCTTTCTTT	CASSLGVPMDPNTEAFF
many	TRBV25-1	TRBJ2-7	.	TGTGCCAGCAGTGAGGTCGGGAAGCAGTACTTC	CASSEVGKQYF
.	TRBV7-9	TRBJ2-3	.	TGTGCCAGCATCGTGGGGGCGGGAGCTAGCACAGATACGCAGTATTTT	CASIVGAGASTDTQYF
few	TRBV6-2/TRBV6-3	TRBJ1-3	TRBD1	TGTGCCAGCAGTAGGGGACAGCTGGAGGGAAACACCATATATTTT	CASSRGQLEGNTIYF
many	TRBV5-1	TRBJ2-1	.	TGCGCCAGCAGCTTGGCCGGTGGGCAGCAGTACAATGAGCAGTTCTTC	CASSLAGGQQYNEQFF
.	TRBV4-1	TRBJ2-7	.	TGCGCCAGCAGCCAAGACGACGCCGGGACAATTGCCCGCGAGCAGTACTTC	CASSQDDAGTIAREQYF
.	TRBV4-1	TRBJ1-2	.	TGCGCCAGCAGCCAGTTTAACAGGGCTCCGTATGGCTACACCTTC	CASSQFNRAPYGYTF
many	TRBV6-1	TRBJ2-3	.	TGTGCCAGCAGTGGTGACGGACGTGGTACGCAGTATTTT	CASSGDGRGTQYF
many	TRBV30	TRBJ1-4	.	TGTGCCTGGAGTGTAAGGATGGAAAAACTGTTTTTT	CAWSVRMEKLFF
.	TRBV6-1	TRBJ1-6	.	TGTGCCAGCAGCGACCCGGGGGAGCTTAATTCACCCCTCCACTTT	CASSDPGELNSPLHF
.	TRBV28	TRBJ2-3	TRBD1	TGTGCCAGCAGTTTGTGGACAGGGGAAGGCACAGATACGCAGTATTTT	CASSLWTGEGTDTQYF
.	TRBV6-1	TRBJ1-2	.	TGTGCCAGCAGTGAAAGCTTCGGCGGCTACACCTTC	CASSESFGGYTF
many	TRBV2	TRBJ1-5	.	TGTGCCAGCGCAGGGAGCAATCAGCCCCAGCATTTT	CASAGSNQPQHF
many	TRBV7-3	TRBJ1-1	.	TGTGCCAGCAGACGACAGAAGGATGAAGCTTTCTTT	CASRRQKDEAFF
.	TRBV2	TRBJ2-1	TRBD2	TGTGCCAGCAGGGACGTATACTTGGGACTAGCGGGAGTCCGAGCCAATGAGCAGTTCTTC	CASRDVYLGLAGVRANEQFF
many	TRBV7-9	TRBJ2-1	.	TGTGCCAGCAGCCTGACGACGGCAGGGGTCTGGAATGAGCAGTTCTTC	CASSLTTAGVWNEQFF
.	TRBV20-1	TRBJ1-4	TRBD1	TGCAGTGCTAGAGAATACAGGGGGCGCGTTGAAAAACTGTTTTTT	CSAREYRGRVEKLFF
.	TRBV19	TRBJ2-1	TRBD1	TGTGCCAGTAGCAGGGGGACGTCTACTACTGGGCAGTTCTTC	CASSRGTSTTGQFF
many	TRBV3-1	TRBJ2-2	TRBD2	TGTGCCAGCAGCCAGGAGACTAGCGGGAACACCGGGGAGCTGTTTTTT	CASSQETSGNTGELFF